Below, 27 T cell receptor beta chains from the same sample are listed, as sequenced in a study of blood T cells in healthy people across ages. It was with a sample-barcoded 5' primer and a J-beta primer mix that a second PCR of roughly 6 to 12 cycles was run. TCRdb itself ran the 5' RACE reads through MiXCR, one entry per CDR3 protein. The repertoire has approximately 940,000 distinct CDR3 sequences, 40% to 60% of them found once; the top ten carry 13%. Sequencing used blood. These receptors were obtained from a man aged 25-45 years in good health.

The chain recombines TRBV4-3 with TRBJ2-7; either TRBD1 or TRBD2 may supply D (5 bases each). Germline-derived CDR1 and CDR2 are LGHNA and YSLEER. The CDR3 extends over 14 amino acids. Between the trimmed V and J ends, which lost 0 bases and 5 bases, there was a span of 11 bases. The CDR3 region is CASSQDSWGNEQYF. The DNA of the CDR3 is TGCGCCAGCAGCCAAGATAGTTGGGGGAACGAGCAGTACTTC.

This clonotype was seen only a few times. V gene TRBV24-1 combines with J gene TRBJ2-3; D is possibly TRBD2 (7 bases). The CDR3 loop spans 16 amino acids. CDR1 KGHDR and CDR2 SFDVKD come from the germline V gene. V dropped 3 bases and J dropped 2 bases, with 14 bases sitting between them. The CDR3: CATSDNGGGPTDTQYF. The CDR3 nucleotides are TGTGCCACCAGTGATAACGGCGGGGGCCCCACAGATACGCAGTATTTT.

The chain uses TRBV9 and TRBJ2-1; D possibly corresponds to TRBD2 (5 bases). CDR1 is SGDLS and CDR2 is YYNGEE in the germline V gene. The CDR3 runs to 15 residues. V gave up 1 base and J gave up 13 bases, with 21 bases separating them. The chain's CDR3 is CASSVSVASSETQFF. CDR3 sequence (DNA): TGTGCCAGCAGCGTATCAGTAGCGAGCAGCGAGACCCAGTTCTTC.

The rearrangement links TRBV6-1 to TRBJ1-2; 8 bases map to TRBD1. V lost 7 bases, J lost 5 bases, and 15 bases stayed unmatched. The CDR3 has 16 amino acids. Germline V gene lookup returns CDR1 MNHNS and CDR2 SASEGT. The chain's CDR3 is CASTRGRDRSAYGYTF. CDR3 in DNA: TGTGCCAGCACCCGAGGCAGGGACAGGTCCGCGTATGGCTACACCTTC.

The rearrangement uses TRBV3-1 and TRBJ2-7, with D perhaps TRBD1 (5 bases). CDR3 size: 15 residues. The ends were cut back, 1 base at V and 2 bases at J, with 12 bases in the middle. Germline V gene sequence: CDR1 LGHDT, CDR2 YNNKEL (reference sequence). CDR3 sequence: CASSQGGSETYEQYF. The DNA of the CDR3 is TGTGCCAGCAGCCAAGGGGGCAGTGAGACCTACGAGCAGTACTTC.

The chain joins TRBV21-1 to TRBJ2-1. TRBV21-1 is recorded as a pseudogene. The CDR3 consists of 13 residues. CDR3 residues: CASSKAPYNGQFF. DNA of the CDR3: TGTGCCAGCAGCAAAGCTCCCTACAATGGGCAGTTCTTC.

The chain is built from TRBV29-1 and TRBJ2-3; unclear D gene. Germline V gives CDR1 SQVTM, CDR2 ANQGSEA. V shed 7 bases and J shed 3 bases, with 14 bases lying between them. This CDR3 spans 13 amino acids. DNA for the CDR3: TGCAGCGGAGACCTGATTGGTACAGATACGCAGTATTTT. It codes for CSGDLIGTDTQYF.

This clonotype turned up a few times. The chain recombines TRBV6-2 or TRBV6-3 with TRBJ2-3; D remains unclear. The germline V and J ends were trimmed by 3 bases and 6 bases, with 7 bases remaining between them. This CDR3 comprises 12 residues. The germline V gene encodes CDR1 MNHEY and CDR2 SVGEGT. The CDR3 nucleotides are TGTGCCAGCAGTTATGTCGGCGATACGCAGTATTTT. This codes for CASSYVGDTQYF.

Notes on this clonotype: Being one base from a much bigger clone, this may be a read error. This chain uses TRBV5-1 with TRBJ1-5; D remains unclear. From germline, CDR1 is SGHRS and CDR2 YFSETQ. This CDR3 has 14 residues. The CDR3: CASSPDGSKQPQHF. In nucleotides, the CDR3 is TGCGCCAGCAGCCCTGACGGGAGCAAGCAGCCCCAGCATTTT.

This clonotype was seen more than once but under ten times. CDR3 region: CAAGLNYEQYF. The DNA for the CDR3 is TGTGCCGCCGGCCTCAACTACGAGCAGTACTTC. V usage is TRBV28 and J usage is TRBJ2-7; the D is unclear. The CDR3 extends over 11 amino acids. Germline loops: CDR1 MDHEN, CDR2 SYDVKM. The V gene lost 11 bases and the J gene lost 3 bases, with 11 bases spanning the gap.

This chain links TRBV4-1 with TRBJ1-1; TRBD1 matches 9 bases. V lost 4 bases and J lost 7; bases outside the gene matches: 10. Per the germline V gene, CDR1 is MGHRA and CDR2 is YSYEKL. The CDR3 is 15 amino acids. The CDR3: CASSLTQGAHIEAFF. CDR3 nucleotides: TGCGCCAGCAGCCTTACACAGGGGGCGCATATTGAAGCTTTCTTT.

The V gene is TRBV5-1, the J gene TRBJ1-1; 7 bases line up with TRBD1. CDR1 and CDR2 from the germline V gene are SGHRS and YFSETQ. Losses at the gene ends were 0 bases for V and 6 bases for J; bases not matched to a gene: 5. This CDR3 region has 14 residues. The CDR3 DNA is TGCGCCAGCAGCTTGGGGGACAGAAGCGCTGAAGCTTTCTTT. Its translation: CASSLGDRSAEAFF.

This clonotype was found a few times. The V and J genes are TRBV4-1 and TRBJ2-5, with D perhaps matching TRBD1 (5 bases). Trimming took off 7 bases at V and 1 base at J, with 19 bases between the two ends. The CDR3 is 16 amino acids. Germline V gives CDR1 MGHRA, CDR2 YSYEKL. The CDR3 DNA reads TGCGCCAGCACCCAGGGCCCAGGAAGATTCCAAGAGACCCAGTACTTC. Translating gives CASTQGPGRFQETQYF.

This clonotype showed up just a few times. The J gene is TRBJ2-5, the V gene TRBV24-1; 7 positions match TRBD1. Germline CDR1 reads KGHDR; CDR2 reads SFDVKD. Trimming at V came to 7 bases and at J to 4 bases, leaving 2 bases not matched to a gene. CDR3 length: 12 residues. The CDR3 DNA sequence: TGTGCCACCAGAACAGGGGTAGAGACCCAGTACTTC. Encoded protein: CATRTGVETQYF.

This clonotype was seen a handful of times. This chain's CDR3 is CASSKADRVWASYEQYF. CDR3 DNA sequence: TGTGCCAGCAGCAAAGCTGACCGCGTTTGGGCCTCCTACGAGCAGTACTTC. V gene TRBV21-1 combines with J gene TRBJ2-7. TRBV21-1 is a known pseudogene. The CDR3 runs 17 residues.

The rearrangement links TRBV9 to TRBJ2-5; 9 nucleotides agree with TRBD2. The CDR3 contains 18 residues. J gave up 4 bases and V 4 bases, and 17 bases lay outside the gene matches. Germline CDR1 reads SGDLS; CDR2 reads YYNGEE. The CDR3 sequence: CASSSGGGAISSGETQYF. DNA for the CDR3: TGTGCCAGCAGCTCCGGCGGGGGGGCTATTTCGTCGGGAGAGACCCAGTACTTC.

This clonotype was observed a few times. The chain uses TRBV6-2 or TRBV6-3 and TRBJ2-1; weak D call: TRBD2 (6 bases). The germline V gene encodes CDR1 MNHEY and CDR2 SVGEGT. Trimming took 5 bases from V and 6 from J, leaving 17 bases between them. This CDR3 has 15 amino acids. The CDR3 nucleotides read TGTGCCAGCAGTCCGCGGGACCCAGGACGCAATGAGCAGTTCTTC. Its protein product is CASSPRDPGRNEQFF.

CDR3: CASSGGGGTYNEQFF. The CDR3 DNA reads TGTGCCAGCAGCGGAGGCGGGGGAACATACAATGAGCAGTTCTTC. This sequence joins TRBV25-1 and TRBJ2-1, with 7 bases matching TRBD2. The length of the CDR3 is 15 residues. Germline V gene data show CDR1 as MGHDK and CDR2 as SYGVNS. Trimming at V came to 6 bases and at J to 4 bases, leaving 9 bases not matched to a gene.

CDR3 sequence: CSARDPGVWTEAFF. The CDR3 DNA reads as TGCAGTGCTAGAGATCCCGGGGTGTGGACTGAAGCTTTCTTT. The gene calls are TRBV20-1 and TRBJ1-1; D gene ambiguous. V lost 0 bases to trimming and J lost 5 bases, with 13 bases between them. CDR3 length: 14 residues. Germline-derived CDR1 and CDR2 are DFQATT and SNEGSKA (reference sequence).

This clonotype showed up just a few times. This chain joins TRBV7-6 and TRBJ1-2; 11 bases are shared with TRBD1. The germline gives CDR1 SGHVS, CDR2 FNYEAQ. The ends lost 5 bases at V and 4 bases at J; junction bases unmatched: 9. This CDR3 has 16 residues. The CDR3: CASSPDRGRVGYGYTF. CDR3 sequence (DNA): TGTGCCAGCAGCCCGGACAGGGGGCGCGTGGGCTATGGCTACACCTTC.

The V gene is TRBV24-1, the J gene TRBJ2-7, with D possibly matching TRBD1 (6 bases). The CDR3 has 16 residues. From germline, CDR1 is KGHDR and CDR2 SFDVKD. V lost 0 bases to trimming and J lost 2 bases, with 13 bases between them. CDR3 loop: CATSDLRTASTYEQYF. The CDR3 DNA sequence: TGTGCCACCAGTGATTTGAGGACAGCCTCCACCTACGAGCAGTACTTC.

V and J are TRBV5-1 and TRBJ2-1, with 7 bases matching TRBD2. This CDR3 region has 15 residues. Germline CDR1 reads SGHRS; CDR2 reads YFSETQ. The trim removed 4 bases at V and 1 base at J, leaving 5 bases unmatched. The CDR3: CASSGTSVSYNEQFF. The CDR3 DNA reads TGCGCCAGCAGCGGAACTAGCGTTTCCTACAATGAGCAGTTCTTC.

The chain recombines TRBV7-2 with TRBJ1-5, with TRBD1 matching 7 bases. Germline assignment: CDR1 SGHTA and CDR2 FQGNSA. The CDR3 spans 16 residues. The V and J ends lost 5 bases and 7 bases, in that order; junction bases with no gene match: 14. Written as DNA, the CDR3 is TGTGCCAGCAGCGATGGGACAGTTGGTTCGAGGCAGCCCCAGCATTTT. Amino acids: CASSDGTVGSRQPQHF. The whole variable domain, filled in from reference TRBV7-2 and TRBJ1-5, reads GAGVSQSPSNKVTEKGKDVELRCDPISGHTALYWYRQSLGQGLEFLIYFQGNSAPDKSGLPSDRFSAERTGGSVSTLTIQRTQQEDSAVYLCASSDGTVGSRQPQHFGDGTRLSIL.

The chain carries TRBV11-2 and TRBJ2-3; TRBD1 might be the D (5 bases). Trimming took off 4 bases at V and 3 bases at J, with 17 bases between the two ends. Germline CDR1 is SGHAT and CDR2 is FQNNGV. The CDR3 consists of 16 residues. CDR3 loop: CASSSFGQGLTDTQYF. The CDR3 bases are TGTGCCAGCAGCTCCTTCGGGCAGGGCTTAACAGATACGCAGTATTTT. Full variable domain (missing parts from reference TRBV11-2 and TRBJ2-3): EAGVAQSPRYKIIEKRQSVAFWCNPISGHATLYWYQQILGQGPKLLIQFQNNGVVDDSQLPKDRFSAERLKGVDSTLKIQPAKLEDSAVYLCASSSFGQGLTDTQYFGPGTRLTVL.

This clonotype was observed a handful of times. CDR3 residues: CASSRDGGAYEQYF. In DNA, the CDR3 is TGTGCCAGCAGTAGAGATGGGGGGGCCTACGAGCAGTACTTC. V is TRBV6-5 and J is TRBJ2-7; the match to TRBD2 covers 7 bases. The germline V gene encodes CDR1 MNHEY and CDR2 SVGAGI. The junction had 6 bases not matched to a gene; V was cut back by 5 bases and J by 2 bases. The CDR3 totals 14 residues.

The chain joins TRBV7-2 to TRBJ2-1, with unresolved D. CDR1 SGHTA and CDR2 FQGNSA come from the germline V gene. The CDR3 sequence is 14 residues long. V was shortened by 5 bases and J by 6 bases, with 14 bases between the two germline ends. As DNA, the CDR3 is TGTGCCAGCAGCCTAAACGTAGTTCCCAATGAGCAGTTCTTC. Its translation is CASSLNVVPNEQFF.

The chain joins TRBV5-6 to TRBJ2-3; 8 bases match TRBD1. This CDR3 has 15 amino acids. Germline CDR1 reads SGHDT; CDR2 reads YYEEEE. V shed 1 base, J shed 5 bases, and the junction held 6 bases outside the gene matches. The CDR3 protein is CASSLRGQGVDTQYF. In nucleotides, the CDR3 is TGTGCCAGCAGCTTGCGAGGACAGGGAGTAGATACGCAGTATTTT.